This T cell receptor (beta chain) was identified in a study of T-cell memory formation after mild COVID-19. General study findings and limits: That cross-reactive memory joined was suggested by some responding clones appearing in pre-infection memory.

CDR1 and CDR2 from the germline V gene are SQVTM and ANQGSEA. J gave up 6 bases and V 8 bases, and 11 bases lay outside the gene matches. The CDR3 runs 13 residues. TCRdb analysed the 5' RACE reads with MiXCR anew, one entry per CDR3 protein. Of more than 250,000 distinct CDR3 sequences listed, more than 15% are singletons. At least ten counts were recorded for this clonotype. As yet, its antigen is unknown. The specimen was PBMCs or a T cell subset sorted from them (not recorded which). The genes are TRBV29-1 and TRBJ1-1, with TRBD1 identical over 8 bases. The TCR was taken from a man younger than 30 who had mild COVID-19 (a few samples of this study predate the infection). Cell type and time point are not known. Here the CDR3 reads CSTWGQGASEAFF. Here the CDR3 DNA reads TGCAGCACCTGGGGGCAGGGGGCATCTGAAGCTTTCTTT.